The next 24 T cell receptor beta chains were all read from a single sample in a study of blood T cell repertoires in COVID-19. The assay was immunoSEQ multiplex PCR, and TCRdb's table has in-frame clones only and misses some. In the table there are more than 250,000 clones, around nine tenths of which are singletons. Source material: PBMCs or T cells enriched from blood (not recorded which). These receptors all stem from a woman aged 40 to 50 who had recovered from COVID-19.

As DNA, the CDR3 is TGTGCCAGCAGCTCGGACAGGGAACGTCGCGAGCAGTACTTC. Amino acid sequence: CASSSDRERREQYF. The chain uses TRBV7-8 and TRBJ2-7; 8 bases align to TRBD1. V lost 4 bases and J lost 6; bases outside the gene matches: 8. The CDR3 totals 14 residues. CDR1 and CDR2 from the germline V gene are SGHVS and FQNEAQ. The full variable domain, rest sourced from reference TRBV7-8 and TRBJ2-7, is GAGVSQSPRYKVAKRGQDVALRCDPISGHVSLFWYQQALGQGPEFLTYFQNEAQLDKSGLPSDRFFAERPEGSVSTLKIQRTQQEDSAVYLCASSSDRERREQYFGPGTRLTVT.

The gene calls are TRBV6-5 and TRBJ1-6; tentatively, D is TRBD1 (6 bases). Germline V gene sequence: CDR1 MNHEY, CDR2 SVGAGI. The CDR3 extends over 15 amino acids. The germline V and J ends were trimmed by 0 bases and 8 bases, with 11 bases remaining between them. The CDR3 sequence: CASSYSKGGYSPLHF. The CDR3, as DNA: TGTGCCAGCAGTTACTCGAAAGGGGGTTATTCACCCCTCCACTTT.

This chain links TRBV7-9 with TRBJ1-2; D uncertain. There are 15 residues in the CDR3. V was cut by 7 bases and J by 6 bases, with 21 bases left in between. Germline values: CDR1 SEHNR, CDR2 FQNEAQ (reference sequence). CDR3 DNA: TGTGCCAGCAAAACCCCAGGCGCCACCGCCCATGGCTACACCTTC. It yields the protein CASKTPGATAHGYTF.

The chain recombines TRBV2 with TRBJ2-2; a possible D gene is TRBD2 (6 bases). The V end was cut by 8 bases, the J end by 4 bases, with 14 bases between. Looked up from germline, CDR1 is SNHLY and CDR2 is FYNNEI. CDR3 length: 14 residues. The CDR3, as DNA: TGTGCCAGCGTGGGGGGAGCGGGCACCGGGGAGCTGTTTTTT. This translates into CASVGGAGTGELFF. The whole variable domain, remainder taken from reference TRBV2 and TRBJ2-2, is EPEVTQTPSHQVTQMGQEVILRCVPISNHLYFYWYRQILGQKVEFLVSFYNNEISEKSEIFDDQFSVERPDGSNFTLKIRSTKLEDSAMYFCASVGGAGTGELFFGEGSRLTVL.

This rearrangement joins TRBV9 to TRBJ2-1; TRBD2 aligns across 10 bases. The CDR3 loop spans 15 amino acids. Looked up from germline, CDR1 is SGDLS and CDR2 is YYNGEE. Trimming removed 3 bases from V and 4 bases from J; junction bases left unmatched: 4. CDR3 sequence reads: CASSELAGEYNEQFF. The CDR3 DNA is TGTGCCAGCAGCGAGCTAGCGGGAGAGTACAATGAGCAGTTCTTC.

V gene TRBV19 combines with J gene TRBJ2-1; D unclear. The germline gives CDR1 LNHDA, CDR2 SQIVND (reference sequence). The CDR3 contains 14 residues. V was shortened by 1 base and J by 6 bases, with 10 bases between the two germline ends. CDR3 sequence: CASSIVGSINEQFF. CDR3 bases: TGTGCCAGTAGTATAGTGGGCAGTATCAATGAGCAGTTCTTC. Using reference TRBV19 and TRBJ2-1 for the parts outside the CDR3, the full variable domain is DGGITQSPKYLFRKEGQNVTLSCEQNLNHDAMYWYRQDPGQGLRLIYYSQIVNDFQKGDIAEGYSVSREKKESFPLTVTSAQKNPTAFYLCASSIVGSINEQFFGPGTRLTVL.

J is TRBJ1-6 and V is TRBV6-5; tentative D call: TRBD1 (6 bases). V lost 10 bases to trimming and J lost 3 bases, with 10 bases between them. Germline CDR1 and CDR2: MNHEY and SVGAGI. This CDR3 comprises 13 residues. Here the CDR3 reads CAIGQNYNSPLHF. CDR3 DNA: TGTGCCATTGGACAGAACTATAATTCACCCCTCCACTTT.

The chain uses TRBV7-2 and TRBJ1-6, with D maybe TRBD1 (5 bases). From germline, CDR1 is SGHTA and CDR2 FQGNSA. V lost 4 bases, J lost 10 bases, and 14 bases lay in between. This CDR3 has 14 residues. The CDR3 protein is CASSSDSPGSPLHF. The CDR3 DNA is TGTGCCAGCAGCTCCGACTCGCCAGGGTCACCCCTCCACTTT.

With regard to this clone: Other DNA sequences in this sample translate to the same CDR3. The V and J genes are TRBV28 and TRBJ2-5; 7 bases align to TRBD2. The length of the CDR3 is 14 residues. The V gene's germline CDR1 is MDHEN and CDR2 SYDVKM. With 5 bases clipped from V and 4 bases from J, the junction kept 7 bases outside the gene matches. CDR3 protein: CASSRLAGGETQYF. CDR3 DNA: TGTGCCAGCAGTCGACTAGCCGGGGGAGAGACCCAGTACTTC.

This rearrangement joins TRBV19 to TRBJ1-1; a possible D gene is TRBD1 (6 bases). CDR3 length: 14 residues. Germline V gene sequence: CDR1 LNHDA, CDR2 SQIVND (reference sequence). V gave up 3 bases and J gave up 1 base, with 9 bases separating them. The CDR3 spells CASSIGGPNTEAFF. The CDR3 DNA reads TGTGCCAGTAGTATTGGGGGCCCGAACACTGAAGCTTTCTTT.

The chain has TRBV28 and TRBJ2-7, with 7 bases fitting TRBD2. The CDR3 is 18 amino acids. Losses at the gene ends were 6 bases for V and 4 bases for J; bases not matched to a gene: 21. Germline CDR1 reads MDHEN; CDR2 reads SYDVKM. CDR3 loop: CASRTDSTREVRMYEQYF. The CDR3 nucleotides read TGTGCCAGCAGGACTGACTCGACCCGGGAGGTAAGGATGTACGAGCAGTACTTC.

Here the CDR3 reads CASRLELPNEKLFF. The CDR3 region has the DNA TGCGCCAGCCGCCTGGAGCTGCCAAATGAAAAACTGTTTTTT. The genes are TRBV5-1 and TRBJ1-4; D call uncertain. Trimming took 7 bases from V and 5 from J, leaving 15 bases between them. This CDR3 is built from 14 residues. Germline values: CDR1 SGHRS, CDR2 YFSETQ.

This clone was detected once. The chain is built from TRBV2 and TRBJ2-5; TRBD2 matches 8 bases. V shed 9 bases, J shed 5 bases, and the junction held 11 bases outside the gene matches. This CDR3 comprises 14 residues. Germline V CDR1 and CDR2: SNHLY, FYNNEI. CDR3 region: CARSLGRAGETQYF. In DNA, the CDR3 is TGTGCCAGATCCCTCGGGAGGGCCGGGGAGACCCAGTACTTC. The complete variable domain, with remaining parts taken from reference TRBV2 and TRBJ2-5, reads EPEVTQTPSHQVTQMGQEVILRCVPISNHLYFYWYRQILGQKVEFLVSFYNNEISEKSEIFDDQFSVERPDGSNFTLKIRSTKLEDSAMYFCARSLGRAGETQYFGPGTRLLVL.

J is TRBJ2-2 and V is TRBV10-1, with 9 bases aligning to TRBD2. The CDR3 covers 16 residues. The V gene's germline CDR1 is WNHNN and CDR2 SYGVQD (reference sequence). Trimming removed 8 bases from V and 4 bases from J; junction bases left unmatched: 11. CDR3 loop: CASWETSGPSTGELFF. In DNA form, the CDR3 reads TGCGCCAGCTGGGAGACTAGCGGCCCCTCCACCGGGGAGCTGTTTTTT.

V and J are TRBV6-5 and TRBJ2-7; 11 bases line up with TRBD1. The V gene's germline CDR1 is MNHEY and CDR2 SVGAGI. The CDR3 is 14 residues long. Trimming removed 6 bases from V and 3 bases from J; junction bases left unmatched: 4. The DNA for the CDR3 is TGTGCCAGCAGCGGACAGGGGGCTCGCTACGAGCAGTACTTC. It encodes CASSGQGARYEQYF.

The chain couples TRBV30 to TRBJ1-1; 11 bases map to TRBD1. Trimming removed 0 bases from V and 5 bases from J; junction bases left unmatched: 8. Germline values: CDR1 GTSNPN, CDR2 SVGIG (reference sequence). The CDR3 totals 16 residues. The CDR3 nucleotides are TGTGCCTGGAGTGTACTCGGACAGGGGGCAAAAACTGAAGCTTTCTTT. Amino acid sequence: CAWSVLGQGAKTEAFF.

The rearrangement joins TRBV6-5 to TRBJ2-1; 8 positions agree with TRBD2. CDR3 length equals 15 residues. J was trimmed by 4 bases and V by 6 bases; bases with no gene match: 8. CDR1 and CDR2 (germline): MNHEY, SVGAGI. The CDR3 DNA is TGTGCCAGCAGCCGTACTAGCGGACAATACAATGAGCAGTTCTTC. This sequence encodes CASSRTSGQYNEQFF.

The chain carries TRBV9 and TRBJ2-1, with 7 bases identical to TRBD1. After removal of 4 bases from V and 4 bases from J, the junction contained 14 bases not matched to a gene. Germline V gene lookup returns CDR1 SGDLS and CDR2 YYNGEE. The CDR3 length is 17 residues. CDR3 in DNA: TGTGCCAGCAGCCCCCCCCTATGGCAGGGGGATTACAATGAGCAGTTCTTC. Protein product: CASSPPLWQGDYNEQFF. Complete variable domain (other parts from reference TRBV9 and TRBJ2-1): DSGVTQTPKHLITATGQRVTLRCSPRSGDLSVYWYQQSLDQGLQFLIQYYNGEERAKGNILERFSAQQFPDLHSELNLSSLELGDSALYFCASSPPLWQGDYNEQFFGPGTRLTVL.

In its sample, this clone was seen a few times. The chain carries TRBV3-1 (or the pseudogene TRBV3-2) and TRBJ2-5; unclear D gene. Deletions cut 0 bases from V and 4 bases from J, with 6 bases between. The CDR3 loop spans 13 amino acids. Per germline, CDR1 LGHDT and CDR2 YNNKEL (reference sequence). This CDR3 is CASSQETGETQYF. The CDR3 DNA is TGTGCCAGCAGCCAAGAGACTGGAGAGACCCAGTACTTC.

CDR3 residues: CASRLQGMDQPQHF. The CDR3 DNA sequence: TGTGCCAGCAGACTACAGGGGATGGATCAGCCCCAGCATTTT. V usage is TRBV28 and J usage is TRBJ1-5; TRBD1 agrees at 7 bases. Germline assignment: CDR1 MDHEN and CDR2 SYDVKM. The J segment lost 5 bases and the V segment lost 6 bases, leaving 7 bases of the junction unmatched. This CDR3 has 14 amino acids.

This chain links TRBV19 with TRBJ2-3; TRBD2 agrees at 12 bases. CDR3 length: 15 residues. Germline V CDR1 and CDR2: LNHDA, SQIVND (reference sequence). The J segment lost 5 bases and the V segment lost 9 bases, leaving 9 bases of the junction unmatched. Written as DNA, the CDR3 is TGTGCCAGCAAAACTCCTAGCGGGGGGGGAGATACGCAGTATTTT. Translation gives CASKTPSGGGDTQYF.

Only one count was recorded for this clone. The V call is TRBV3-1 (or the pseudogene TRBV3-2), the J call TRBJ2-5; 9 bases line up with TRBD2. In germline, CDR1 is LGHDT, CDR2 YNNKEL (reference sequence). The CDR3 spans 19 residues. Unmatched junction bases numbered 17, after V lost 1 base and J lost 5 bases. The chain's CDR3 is CASSQGYTSGSSAGETQYF. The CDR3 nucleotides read TGTGCCAGCAGCCAAGGTTACACTAGCGGGTCGTCCGCGGGGGAGACCCAGTACTTC.

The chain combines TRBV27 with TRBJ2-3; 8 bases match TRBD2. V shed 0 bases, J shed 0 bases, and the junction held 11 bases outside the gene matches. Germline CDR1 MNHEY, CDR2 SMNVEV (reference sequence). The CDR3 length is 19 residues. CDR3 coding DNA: TGTGCCAGCAGTTTATCGTTACTCACTAGCGGAGCTAGCACAGATACGCAGTATTTT. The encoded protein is CASSLSLLTSGASTDTQYF.

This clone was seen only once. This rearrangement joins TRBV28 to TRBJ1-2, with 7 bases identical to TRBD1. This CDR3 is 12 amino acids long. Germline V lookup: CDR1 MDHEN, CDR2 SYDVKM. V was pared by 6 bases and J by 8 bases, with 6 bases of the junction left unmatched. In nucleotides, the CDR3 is TGTGCCAGCAGAGCACAGGGGAGGGGCTACACCTTC. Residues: CASRAQGRGYTF.